One sample yielded the 20 T cell receptor beta chains listed below, sequenced in a study of human T cells and chemical hapten exposure. TCRdb re-analysed the RACE reads in MiXCR, keeping a single row per CDR3 protein. Among a few hundred thousand distinct CDR3 sequences listed, about 6% were seen once. Time point: patch test 2, 6 weeks after DPC sensitization. As for treatment: therapeutic diphenylcyclopropenone sensitization with weekly scalp DPC. The sample was whole blood, taken in connection with sensitization to the hapten diphenylcyclopropenone (DPC). These receptors came from a young woman with alopecia areata. Some clones in this sample may be carry-over from other donors' samples.

The rearrangement uses TRBV12-3 or TRBV12-4 and TRBJ2-7; 8 nucleotides align to TRBD1. CDR3 length equals 14 residues. V lost 0 bases to trimming and J lost 4 bases; unmatched junction nucleotides: 2. The CDR3 nucleotides read TGTGCCAGCAGTTTAGCCAGGGGGCAATACGAGCAGTACTTC. It specifies CASSLARGQYEQYF.

This clonotype has at least ten counts. V gene TRBV7-2 combines with J gene TRBJ1-2; tentatively, D is TRBD1 (6 bases). CDR1 is SGHTA and CDR2 is FQGNSA in the germline V gene. V dropped 8 bases and J dropped 3 bases, with 13 bases sitting between them. This CDR3 has 13 residues. CDR3 bases: TGTGCCAGCCTACAGGGACACGACTATGGCTACACCTTC. Its protein is CASLQGHDYGYTF.

This clonotype was found many times. The chain recombines TRBV12-3 or TRBV12-4 with TRBJ1-5; 7 bases fit TRBD1. This CDR3 has 15 residues. After removal of 2 bases from V and 7 bases from J, the junction contained 8 bases not matched to a gene. As DNA, the CDR3 is TGTGCCAGCAGTTTATTAGCAGGGGGAAACCAGCCCCAGCATTTT. Its protein product is CASSLLAGGNQPQHF.

The chain employs TRBV7-9 and TRBJ1-3, with a weak D call TRBD1 (5 bases). The CDR3 length is 17 residues. Per germline, CDR1 SEHNR and CDR2 FQNEAQ (reference sequence). V dropped 5 bases and J dropped 0 bases, with 17 bases sitting between them. For the CDR3, the DNA is TGTGCCAGCAGCGCCGGGCCAGGGCGAGCCTCTGGAAACACCATATATTTT. This gives the protein CASSAGPGRASGNTIYF.

This clonotype was counted between two and nine times. CDR3 DNA sequence: TGTGCCAGCAGCTTAGAGGGGACGACAGGGGGCAAAAACATTCAGTACTTC. This sequence encodes CASSLEGTTGGKNIQYF. The chain has TRBV7-2 and TRBJ2-4; TRBD1 agrees at 9 bases. Germline V gives CDR1 SGHTA, CDR2 FQGNSA. J lost 3 bases, V lost 1 base, and 7 bases had no gene match. The CDR3 sequence is 17 residues long.

In this sample, this clonotype turned up a few times. The V and J genes are TRBV13 and TRBJ2-7; the match to TRBD1 covers 9 bases. This CDR3 is built from 14 residues. V was clipped by 4 bases and J by 6 bases; unmatched bases: 7. Germline V lookup: CDR1 PRHDT, CDR2 FYEKMQ (reference sequence). The CDR3 nucleotides are TGTGCCAGCAGCTCGACAGGGGGAGGATCCGAGCAGTACTTC. Its protein product is CASSSTGGGSEQYF.

The V and J genes are TRBV6-2 or TRBV6-3 and TRBJ2-3, with D perhaps matching TRBD2 (6 bases). This CDR3 region has 14 residues. Per germline, CDR1 MNHEY and CDR2 SVGEGT. Trimming stripped 3 bases from V and 4 bases from J, with 11 bases between. This CDR3 is CASSYIGEADTQYF. The CDR3 bases are TGTGCCAGCAGTTATATCGGGGAGGCAGATACGCAGTATTTT.

This clonotype has more than one count but fewer than ten. CDR3 in DNA: TGCGCCAGCAGCCATTTTGGCCGGGGTCAGCCCCAGCATTTT. This codes for CASSHFGRGQPQHF. The chain couples TRBV4-1 to TRBJ1-5; D is unresolved. From germline, CDR1 is MGHRA and CDR2 YSYEKL. The CDR3 consists of 14 residues. V was trimmed by 3 bases and J by 6 bases, leaving 12 bases between them.

V gene TRBV5-6 combines with J gene TRBJ1-1, with a tentative D call TRBD1 (5 bases). Trimming left V 2 bases short and J 4 bases short, with 12 bases between. The CDR3 has 14 amino acids. CDR1 and CDR2 (germline): SGHDT, YYEEEE. CDR3 sequence (DNA): TGTGCCAGCAGCTTTGTGAGGGGAGCCACTGAAGCTTTCTTT. Its protein is CASSFVRGATEAFF.

This chain uses TRBV2 with TRBJ2-1; D perhaps matches TRBD1 (6 bases). The V gene lost 6 bases and the J gene lost 0 bases, with 12 bases spanning the gap. The CDR3 runs 15 residues. The germline V gene has CDR1 SNHLY and CDR2 FYNNEI. The CDR3 loop reads CASSGDRNSYNEQFF. DNA for the CDR3: TGTGCCAGCAGCGGAGACAGGAACTCCTACAATGAGCAGTTCTTC.

The chain uses TRBV28 and TRBJ2-7; D is possibly TRBD1 or TRBD2 (5 bases each). V lost 7 bases, J lost 4 bases, and 20 bases lay in between. Germline V gene sequence: CDR1 MDHEN, CDR2 SYDVKM. The CDR3 length is 15 residues. CDR3 DNA sequence: TGTGCCAGCACCGCCGGGACCTCATTTGGTTACGAGCAGTACTTC. Protein product: CASTAGTSFGYEQYF.

This clonotype was counted many times. V gene TRBV4-3 combines with J gene TRBJ1-4, with a possible D match to TRBD1 (5 bases). Looked up from germline, CDR1 is LGHNA and CDR2 is YSLEER. The V end was cut by 0 bases, the J end by 8 bases, with 22 bases between. The CDR3 spans 18 residues. DNA of the CDR3: TGCGCCAGCAGCCAAGATCAGGGTCGGCAGGGCTTGGGGGAAAAACTGTTTTTT. It translates to CASSQDQGRQGLGEKLFF.

This clonotype has only a few counts. The chain joins TRBV3-1 to TRBJ2-3; 14 bases line up with TRBD2. The germline CDR1 and CDR2 sequences are LGHDT and YNNKEL (reference sequence). CDR3 length: 18 amino acids. V lost 1 base to trimming and J lost 2 bases; unmatched junction nucleotides: 5. The CDR3 loop reads CASSQVGGLAGVTDTQYF. The CDR3 nucleotides read TGTGCCAGCAGCCAAGTTGGGGGACTAGCGGGGGTCACAGATACGCAGTATTTT.

The chain couples TRBV4-3 to TRBJ2-2; D gene ambiguous. Trimming took 0 bases from V and 0 from J, leaving 8 bases between them. This CDR3 region has 16 residues. Germline loops: CDR1 LGHNA, CDR2 YSLEER. The CDR3 DNA reads TGCGCCAGCAGCCAAGATCGGCCACCGAACACCGGGGAGCTGTTTTTT. It codes for CASSQDRPPNTGELFF.

This clonotype appeared many times. V is TRBV5-8 and J is TRBJ1-1; D is ambiguous. Germline-derived CDR1 and CDR2 are SGHTS and YDEGEE. Trimming removed 0 bases from V and 5 bases from J, with 11 bases in between. The CDR3 loop spans 14 amino acids. In DNA form, the CDR3 reads TGTGCCAGCAGCTTGGGGGAAGTAAGAACTGAAGCTTTCTTT. It yields the protein CASSLGEVRTEAFF.

CDR3 nucleotide sequence: TGTGCCAGCAGCTTAGGCGGGGGTCTAAATAACAATGAGCAGTTCTTC. Translating it yields CASSLGGGLNNNEQFF. V gene TRBV7-3 combines with J gene TRBJ2-1; 7 bases line up with TRBD2. Germline trimming cut 2 bases from V and 5 bases from J; bases unmatched to any gene: 9. The germline V gene encodes CDR1 SGHTA and CDR2 FQGTGA. The CDR3 has 16 residues.

This clonotype has ten or more counts. The CDR3 is CASSQRRDRLYEQYF. Here the CDR3 DNA reads TGCGCCAGCAGCCAGCGCCGGGACAGACTTTACGAGCAGTACTTC. The V call is TRBV4-3, the J call TRBJ2-7; 7 bases fit TRBD1. The CDR3 loop spans 15 amino acids. Germline V lookup: CDR1 LGHNA, CDR2 YSLEER. Unmatched junction bases numbered 9, after V lost 3 bases and J lost 4 bases.

The table lists this clonotype with a few counts. J is TRBJ2-7 and V is TRBV7-9; 8 positions agree with TRBD1. The CDR3 is 17 amino acids. Unmatched junction bases numbered 17, after V lost 5 bases and J lost 5 bases. From germline, CDR1 is SEHNR and CDR2 FQNEAQ (reference sequence). CDR3 bases: TGTGCCAGCAGCCCCAGAACCCGACAGGGGAAGACCCACGAGCAGTACTTC. This translates into CASSPRTRQGKTHEQYF.

Many counts were recorded for this clonotype. The V and J genes are TRBV7-2 and TRBJ1-1; no definite D call. There are 15 residues in the CDR3. Looked up from germline, CDR1 is SGHTA and CDR2 is FQGNSA. The ends were cut back, 0 bases at V and 2 bases at J, with 10 bases in the middle. The CDR3 loop is CASSLAGMVNTEAFF. CDR3 in DNA: TGTGCCAGCAGCTTAGCAGGGATGGTAAACACTGAAGCTTTCTTT.

This clonotype was seen more than once but under ten times. V usage is TRBV11-1 and J usage is TRBJ2-2, with 12 positions matching TRBD1. With 4 bases clipped from V and 3 bases from J, the junction kept 9 bases outside the gene matches. CDR1 and CDR2 from the germline V gene are SGHAT and FQDESV (reference sequence). The CDR3 is 18 amino acids. In DNA form, the CDR3 reads TGTGCCAGCAGCTCACACCGGGACAGGGGGCAATACACCGGGGAGCTGTTTTTT. Its protein is CASSSHRDRGQYTGELFF.